This TCR beta chain was obtained from a study of PD-1 blockade in mismatch repair-deficient tumors (dated by TCRdb to about 2017). Regarding the research as a whole: Between late 2013 and September 2016, the trial enrolled roughly 86 consecutive patients with 12 types of mismatch repair-deficient cancer, all of whom had received prior treatment and were progressing. Deep sequencing of TCR CDR3 regions was used to track tumor-associated T cell clones in peripheral blood of patients responding to PD-1 blockade.

Mismatch repair deficiency was established in every enrolled patient by polymerase chain reaction or immunohistochemistry. TCR sequencing was carried out for three patients who responded to pembrolizumab therapy. The phase II trial prospectively tested pembrolizumab PD-1 blockade in advanced mismatch repair-deficient cancers regardless of tissue of origin. Peripheral blood T cell samples were serially collected before and at multiple times after PD-1 blockade was started. Blood sampling times were reported as weeks after the first pembrolizumab dose. Library preparation was by the immunoSEQ multiplex PCR assay. TCRdb took this table from immuneACCESS and kept in-frame rearrangements with V and J called. Such tables lack part of the clones; where checked against another copy, unresolved V genes explain under half of the gap, and the rest is unexplained. The sample contains tens of thousands of clones, 70% to 80% of them found a single time. Roughly 5% of the sample is held by the ten biggest clonotypes.

The CDR3 spans 14 residues, from the cysteine through the phenylalanine. The only DNA kept is the CDR3, 42 bases in frame from the first base. The germline V gene specifies MRHNA as CDR1 and SNTAGT as CDR2. V loses 6 bases of germline sequence and J loses 5 bases, and the interval between the two ends is 13 bases. On the study overall, not on this receptor specifically: After pembrolizumab, tumor-resident clones, which were often undetectable in blood before treatment, expanded rapidly and then contracted, generally ahead of radiologic responses.

As regards this clone: The antigen it binds to is not known. Base qualities are not provided; no much larger clone lies one nucleotide away.

This chain is built from TRBV6-4 and TRBJ2-2, with TRBD1 tentatively as D gene (6 bases match). The receptor was isolated from an adult with mismatch repair-deficient cancer. Sequenced here: peripheral blood, sampled 2 weeks after starting pembrolizumab. The CDR3 has the sequence CASRSTGRTGELFF. The nucleotide sequence is TGTGCCAGCAGAAGTACAGGGCGGACCGGGGAGCTGTTTTTT.